Following are 4 T cell receptor beta chains from one sample sequenced in a study of spatial heterogeneity in lung cancer (dated by TCRdb to 2018 to 2020). The library was obtained by 5' RACE. The sample was run on a NextSeq 500. Through fastp at Q25 and MiXCR, TCRdb rebuilt clones from the public reads, retaining in-frame beta chains. Rows merge per CDR3 protein into single entries with the most common DNA and genes. This sample lists about 75,000 distinct CDR3 sequences; 13% were detected once. The ten largest account for 6.5% to 8.5% of the sample. Read against the paper, the sample's time point label means: sample taken at primary tumor resection. For TCR sequencing, whole RNA was extracted from tumor and nontumor lung tissue, or from cryopreserved PBMC samples, and no cell sorting was done. The source material was PBMCs, sampled at surgery. Source of these receptors: a male donor with early-stage non-small cell lung cancer.

This clonotype was detected only a few times. The V gene is TRBV20-1, the J gene TRBJ2-3; 9 nucleotides line up with TRBD2. This CDR3 has 15 residues. The V gene's germline CDR1 is DFQATT and CDR2 SNEGSKA (reference sequence). V gave up 1 base and J gave up 0 bases; unmatched junction bases: 2. The CDR3 sequence is CSARGLAGSTDTQYF. The CDR3 DNA sequence: TGCAGTGCTAGAGGGCTAGCGGGGAGCACAGATACGCAGTATTTT.

This chain uses TRBV7-2 with TRBJ2-2; the D gene is possibly TRBD1 (5 bases). The length of the CDR3 is 13 residues. CDR1 is SGHTA, CDR2 FQGNSA, per germline. V lost 3 bases to trimming and J lost 7 bases, with 9 bases between them. In DNA, the CDR3 is TGTGCCAGCAGCTTGGACAACGTCGGGGAGCTGTTTTTT. This codes for CASSLDNVGELFF.

The chain uses TRBV5-6 and TRBJ1-1; D call uncertain. The CDR3 is 14 amino acids. Trimming took 2 bases from V and 1 from J, leaving 9 bases between them. CDR1 and CDR2 from the germline V gene are SGHDT and YYEEEE. The CDR3 nucleotides read TGTGCCAGCAGCTTTAAAATGGCGAACACTGAAGCTTTCTTT. It codes for CASSFKMANTEAFF.

The sample holds a few counts of this clonotype. The chain joins TRBV20-1 to TRBJ1-2, with D hard to call. Germline V gene lookup returns CDR1 DFQATT and CDR2 SNEGSKA (reference sequence). The CDR3 contains 9 residues. V was trimmed by 6 bases and J by 3 bases, leaving 2 bases between them. The CDR3 loop is CSADYGYTF. For the CDR3, the DNA is TGCAGTGCCGACTATGGCTACACCTTC.